The 22 T cell receptor beta chains listed next were all sequenced from one sample in a study of blood T cell repertoires in COVID-19. Assay: immunoSEQ multiplex PCR; the TCRdb copy retains only in-frame clones and omits some. The sample has about 230,000 clones, nearly 90% seen once; the top ten hold more than 10%. Specimen: PBMCs or T cells enriched from blood (not recorded which). Source of these receptors: a man aged 30 to 45 who had recovered from COVID-19.

The V call is TRBV6-5, the J call TRBJ2-3; 8 bases match TRBD2. Unmatched junction bases numbered 15, after V lost 6 bases and J lost 10 bases. The germline V gene encodes CDR1 MNHEY and CDR2 SVGAGI. The CDR3 consists of 15 residues. The CDR3 nucleotides are TGTGCCAGCAGCCACGACGGGACTAGTAAGGGGGCGCAGTATTTT. Protein: CASSHDGTSKGAQYF.

CDR3 sequence (DNA): TGTGCCAGCAGTGATCGGGGACAGAACACTGAAGCTTTCTTT. Translated, it gives CASSDRGQNTEAFF. V is TRBV6-1 and J is TRBJ1-1, with D possibly TRBD1 on 6 matching bases. The CDR3 is made up of 14 amino acids. Germline lookup yields CDR1 MNHNS and CDR2 SASEGT. Trimming left V 3 bases short and J 1 base short, with 9 bases between.

The V gene is TRBV19, the J gene TRBJ2-2; the D gene is possibly TRBD2 (5 bases). This CDR3 spans 17 amino acids. Deletions cut 7 bases from V and 2 bases from J, with 20 bases between. Germline V gene data show CDR1 as LNHDA and CDR2 as SQIVND (reference sequence). The CDR3 loop reads CASTPELEVYNTGELFF. The CDR3 DNA follows: TGTGCCAGTACCCCCGAGTTGGAGGTGTATAACACCGGGGAGCTGTTTTTT. The full variable domain, completed using reference TRBV19 and TRBJ2-2, is DGGITQSPKYLFRKEGQNVTLSCEQNLNHDAMYWYRQDPGQGLRLIYYSQIVNDFQKGDIAEGYSVSREKKESFPLTVTSAQKNPTAFYLCASTPELEVYNTGELFFGEGSRLTVL.

The chain uses TRBV27 and TRBJ2-7, with a tentative D call TRBD2 (6 bases). This CDR3 contains 19 residues. Germline assignment: CDR1 MNHEY and CDR2 SMNVEV (reference sequence). The V and J ends lost 1 base and 6 bases respectively, with 28 bases between them. DNA for the CDR3: TGTGCCAGCAGTTTATTATTTAGTACGCCTGAGGGACTGCCGCCCGAGCAGTACTTC. As protein: CASSLLFSTPEGLPPEQYF.

The CDR3 bases are TGTGCCAGCAGCTTACAGCGCACCGGGGAGCTGTTTTTT. It encodes CASSLQRTGELFF. The J gene is TRBJ2-2, the V gene TRBV13; D uncertain. V was clipped by 2 bases and J by 4 bases, with 5 bases between them. The CDR3 has 13 amino acids. CDR1 PRHDT and CDR2 FYEKMQ come from the germline V gene (reference sequence).

V is TRBV5-1 and J is TRBJ2-7; 7 bases are shared with TRBD2. Germline loops: CDR1 SGHRS, CDR2 YFSETQ. V shed 4 bases, J shed 4 bases, and the junction held 11 bases outside the gene matches. The CDR3 has 15 residues. The CDR3 loop reads CASSVQAGRAYEQYF. CDR3 in DNA: TGCGCCAGCAGCGTTCAGGCAGGGAGGGCGTACGAGCAGTACTTC. The full variable domain, in which reference TRBV5-1 and TRBJ2-7 provide the parts outside the CDR3, is KAGVTQTPRYLIKTRGQQVTLSCSPISGHRSVSWYQQTPGQGLQFLFEYFSETQRNKGNFPGRFSGRQFSNSRSEMNVSTLELGDSALYLCASSVQAGRAYEQYFGPGTRLTVT.

This chain connects TRBV15 to TRBJ1-2; D is unresolved. Germline CDR1 LNHNV, CDR2 YYDKDF (reference sequence). CDR3 length equals 14 residues. The germline V and J ends were trimmed by 1 base and 3 bases, with 9 bases remaining between them. This CDR3 reads CATSRGHGDYGYTF. Here the CDR3 DNA reads TGTGCCACCAGCAGAGGTCACGGGGACTATGGCTACACCTTC.

In DNA, the CDR3 is TGTGCCAGCAGCTCGGCCCGGCGGGTGAGCTCCTACAATGAGCAGTTCTTC. This encodes CASSSARRVSSYNEQFF. The rearrangement uses TRBV11-2 and TRBJ2-1; possible D gene TRBD2, 5 bases. In germline, CDR1 is SGHAT, CDR2 FQNNGV. V was clipped by 4 bases and J by 0 bases, with 16 bases between them. The CDR3 is made up of 17 amino acids.

J is TRBJ2-1 and V is TRBV3-1 (or the pseudogene TRBV3-2), with 7 bases fitting TRBD2. The V segment lost 4 bases and the J segment 1 base; nucleotides outside the gene matches: 4. Per germline, CDR1 LGHDT and CDR2 YNNKEL (reference sequence). The CDR3 contains 15 residues. The CDR3 loop reads CASSPPGLSYNEQFF. CDR3 nucleotide sequence: TGTGCCAGCAGCCCTCCGGGACTATCCTACAATGAGCAGTTCTTC.

The rearrangement joins TRBV24-1 to TRBJ2-2, with 8 bases fitting TRBD2. CDR3 size: 15 residues. J gave up 5 bases and V 3 bases, and 4 bases lay outside the gene matches. CDR1 is KGHDR and CDR2 is SFDVKD in the germline V gene. The CDR3 loop reads CATSDPGTSTGELFF. The CDR3 DNA sequence: TGTGCCACCAGTGATCCTGGGACTAGTACCGGGGAGCTGTTTTTT.

The rearrangement joins TRBV7-9 to TRBJ2-3; 8 positions agree with TRBD2. The CDR3 spans 14 residues. CDR1 SEHNR and CDR2 FQNEAQ come from the germline V gene (reference sequence). With V trimmed by 3 bases and J by 2 bases, 1 base remained unmatched. The CDR3 loop reads CASSFSGDTDTQYF. The CDR3, as DNA: TGTGCCAGCAGCTTTAGCGGGGACACAGATACGCAGTATTTT.

The chain has TRBV5-1 and TRBJ2-5; D is possibly TRBD1 (6 bases). The CDR3 extends over 15 amino acids. V dropped 2 bases and J dropped 1 base, with 12 bases sitting between them. Per germline, CDR1 SGHRS and CDR2 YFSETQ. The CDR3 coding sequence is TGCGCCAGCAGCTTACTAACAGGGCCCCAAGAGACCCAGTACTTC. Its translation: CASSLLTGPQETQYF.

The chain links TRBV11-2 to TRBJ2-7; possibly TRBD2 for D (6 bases). CDR1 is SGHAT, CDR2 FQNNGV, per germline. Trimming took 2 bases from V and 6 from J, leaving 14 bases between them. The CDR3 loop spans 14 amino acids. The CDR3 coding sequence is TGTGCCAGCAGCTTACGGTCGGGAGTATCCGAGCAGTACTTC. This gives the protein CASSLRSGVSEQYF.

The V call is TRBV9, the J call TRBJ2-1, with 9 nucleotides matching TRBD2. This CDR3 region has 15 residues. In germline, CDR1 is SGDLS, CDR2 YYNGEE. Germline trimming cut 3 bases from V and 5 bases from J; bases unmatched to any gene: 6. CDR3 in amino acids: CASSAEAGGNNEQFF. CDR3 nucleotides: TGTGCCAGCAGCGCAGAAGCGGGGGGAAACAATGAGCAGTTCTTC.

V usage is TRBV30 and J usage is TRBJ1-5, with D unresolved. V lost 3 bases, J lost 0 bases, and 15 bases lay in between. Germline V gene lookup returns CDR1 GTSNPN and CDR2 SVGIG (reference sequence). The CDR3 sequence is 16 residues long. CDR3 coding DNA: TGTGCCTGGAGGTCGCGGCGGGAGTATAGCAATCAGCCCCAGCATTTT. Amino acid sequence: CAWRSRREYSNQPQHF.

The gene calls are TRBV20-1 and TRBJ2-5, with D perhaps matching TRBD2 (6 bases). Trimming took 5 bases from V and 7 from J, leaving 11 bases between them. The CDR3 has 11 amino acids. Germline V gene sequence: CDR1 DFQATT, CDR2 SNEGSKA (reference sequence). The CDR3 region has the DNA TGCAGTGCTGGACCCGGGGGGACCCAGTACTTC. Encoded protein: CSAGPGGTQYF.

The gene calls are TRBV30 and TRBJ1-5, with a possible D match to TRBD1 (5 bases). Looked up from germline, CDR1 is GTSNPN and CDR2 is SVGIG (reference sequence). V shed 2 bases and J shed 6 bases, with 11 bases lying between them. This CDR3 is built from 13 residues. CDR3 bases: TGTGCCTGGAGTCTTACCAGGGCTCAGCCCCAGCATTTT. Its translation is CAWSLTRAQPQHF.

The chain uses TRBV4-2 and TRBJ2-3, with 15 bases that match TRBD2. This CDR3 spans 18 amino acids. V was clipped by 3 bases and J by 4 bases; unmatched bases: 8. The V gene's germline CDR1 is LGHNA and CDR2 YNFKEQ. CDR3 region: CASSQDTGTSGRSDTQYF. The CDR3 region has the DNA TGTGCCAGCAGCCAGGATACCGGGACTAGCGGGAGGTCAGATACGCAGTATTTT.

V usage is TRBV18 and J usage is TRBJ2-1; D may be TRBD2 (6 bases). The V end was cut by 3 bases, the J end by 5 bases, with 17 bases between. Germline CDR1 and CDR2: KGHSH and LQKENI. This CDR3 spans 16 amino acids. CDR3 in amino acids: CASSPQGSGANNEQFF. The CDR3, as DNA: TGTGCCAGCTCACCCCAAGGTAGCGGAGCTAACAATGAGCAGTTCTTC.

The V gene is TRBV19, the J gene TRBJ1-1, with D possibly TRBD1 on 6 matching bases. V lost 10 bases, J lost 0 bases, and 21 bases lay in between. The length of the CDR3 is 16 residues. Germline CDR1 reads LNHDA; CDR2 reads SQIVND (reference sequence). The CDR3 nucleotides read TGTGCCACCCGACAGGATCAGAGCCTCATGAACACTGAAGCTTTCTTT. This codes for CATRQDQSLMNTEAFF.

The chain combines TRBV18 with TRBJ1-3; 7 bases match TRBD1. CDR1 KGHSH and CDR2 LQKENI come from the germline V gene. With V trimmed by 3 bases and J by 8 bases, 7 bases remained unmatched. This CDR3 comprises 14 residues. CDR3 DNA sequence: TGTGCCAGCTCACCGATGACAGGGCTACACACCATATATTTT. Translating it yields CASSPMTGLHTIYF.

V usage is TRBV7-9 and J usage is TRBJ2-3; tentative D call: TRBD2 (5 bases). The V gene's germline CDR1 is SEHNR and CDR2 FQNEAQ (reference sequence). The CDR3 runs to 14 residues. V was clipped by 0 bases and J by 1 base, with 5 bases between them. The CDR3 reads CASSLAGGTDTQYF. DNA of the CDR3: TGTGCCAGCAGCTTAGCGGGAGGCACAGATACGCAGTATTTT. The whole variable domain, filled in from reference TRBV7-9 and TRBJ2-3, reads DTGVSQNPRHKITKRGQNVTFRCDPISEHNRLYWYRQTLGQGPEFLTYFQNEAQLEKSRLLSDRFSAERPKGSFSTLEIQRTEQGDSAMYLCASSLAGGTDTQYFGPGTRLTVL.